The 18 T cell receptor beta chains in this list originate from one sample, sequenced in a study of CD4 T cells in relation to SARS-CoV-2 and coronaviruses. The unexposed donors gave CD4+ T cells in 2011-2018, prior to COVID-19. Repertoires were generated with immunoSEQ multiplex PCR, while TCRdb's copy carries only in-frame clones and drops some. The repertoire consists of 55,000 to 75,000 clones, with around 86% occurring once and the leading ten covering about 1.6%. Sequenced material: memory CD4+ T cells from PBMCs. All receptors derive from a human donor in good health.

The chain couples TRBV5-6 to TRBJ1-1, with 7 bases identical to TRBD1. The CDR3 covers 17 residues. V trimming: 2 bases; J trimming: 5 bases; junction bases outside the gene matches: 15. The V gene's germline CDR1 is SGHDT and CDR2 YYEEEE. In nucleotides, the CDR3 is TGTGCCAGCAGCTTTCTGACAGGGAGAAGTTTGAGGACTGAAGCTTTCTTT. Translated, it gives CASSFLTGRSLRTEAFF.

The chain employs TRBV12-3 or TRBV12-4 and TRBJ1-6; TRBD1 might be the D (5 bases). V lost 5 bases to trimming and J lost 17 bases, with 16 bases between them. The CDR3 length is 12 residues. CDR3: CASSTSQAAIHF. CDR3 bases: TGTGCCAGCAGTACCTCACAGGCTGCAATCCACTTT.

The chain links TRBV5-1 to TRBJ2-1; 8 positions match TRBD1. The CDR3 contains 16 residues. Trimming at V came to 4 bases and at J to 3 bases, leaving 9 bases not matched to a gene. Germline V gene lookup returns CDR1 SGHRS and CDR2 YFSETQ. DNA of the CDR3: TGCGCCAGCAGCAGGGTCCCGGGACAGGACTACAATGAGCAGTTCTTC. It is translated as CASSRVPGQDYNEQFF.

The rearrangement uses TRBV5-5 and TRBJ2-3, with 10 bases lining up with TRBD2. Germline V gene data show CDR1 as SGHKS and CDR2 as YYEKEE (reference sequence). After removal of 3 bases from V and 0 bases from J, the junction contained 4 bases not matched to a gene. The CDR3 extends over 16 amino acids. For the CDR3, the DNA is TGTGCCAGCAGCTGGGGGACTAGCGATAGCACAGATACGCAGTATTTT. Translation: CASSWGTSDSTDTQYF.

This chain connects TRBV10-3 to TRBJ2-2; tentative D call: TRBD2 (6 bases). Trimming stripped 0 bases from V and 0 bases from J, with 8 bases between. Germline V gene data show CDR1 as ENHRY and CDR2 as SYGVKD. This CDR3 contains 16 residues. This chain's CDR3 is CAISESGLANTGELFF. CDR3 in DNA: TGTGCCATCAGTGAGTCGGGACTCGCGAACACCGGGGAGCTGTTTTTT.

The chain couples TRBV5-1 to TRBJ2-7; 8 bases line up with TRBD1. Germline CDR1 SGHRS, CDR2 YFSETQ. The CDR3 contains 15 residues. The trim removed 0 bases at V and 0 bases at J, leaving 2 bases unmatched. The chain's CDR3 is CASSLGGTGSYEQYF. The DNA of the CDR3 is TGCGCCAGCAGCTTGGGAGGGACAGGCTCCTACGAGCAGTACTTC.

The J gene is TRBJ1-1, the V gene TRBV1. TRBV1 corresponds to a pseudogene. This CDR3 comprises 16 residues. In DNA, the CDR3 is TGCACCAGCAGCCAAGGCCCAGTAGGGATGAACACTGAAGCTTTCTTT. This translates into CTSSQGPVGMNTEAFF.

This chain joins TRBV15 and TRBJ2-3; TRBD2 aligns across 9 bases. Looked up from germline, CDR1 is LNHNV and CDR2 is YYDKDF (reference sequence). This CDR3 is 16 amino acids long. Trimming at V came to 3 bases and at J to 2 bases, leaving 6 bases not matched to a gene. Here the CDR3 reads CATSRMAGGFTDTQYF. The CDR3 region has the DNA TGTGCCACCAGCAGGATGGCGGGAGGGTTCACAGATACGCAGTATTTT.

In the case of this clone: The junction does not match germline at one end; this may be a read error. The rearrangement uses TRBV5-6 and TRBJ1-2; a possible D gene is TRBD1 (5 bases). The germline V gene has CDR1 SGHDT and CDR2 YYEEEE. The CDR3 runs to 14 residues. This CDR3 is CASNLRGVGGGYTF. The CDR3 DNA sequence: TGTGCCAGCAACTTGCGGGGGGTCGGTGGGGGCTACACCTTC.

The rearrangement uses TRBV13 and TRBJ2-3; 9 bases match TRBD2. This CDR3 spans 17 amino acids. J lost 4 bases, V lost 4 bases, and 12 bases had no gene match. The germline V gene encodes CDR1 PRHDT and CDR2 FYEKMQ (reference sequence). The CDR3 nucleotides are TGTGCCAGCAGCTCAACCCCGGGACTAGCCCTCCCAGATACGCAGTATTTT. It translates to CASSSTPGLALPDTQYF.

This clone was picked up one time. The chain recombines TRBV10-3 with TRBJ1-4; D gene ambiguous. The CDR3 has 13 amino acids. Trimming stripped 6 bases from V and 3 bases from J, with 8 bases between. The germline V gene encodes CDR1 ENHRY and CDR2 SYGVKD. The chain's CDR3 is CAISGIANEKLFF. CDR3 bases: TGTGCCATCAGCGGGATAGCTAATGAAAAACTGTTTTTT.

The chain uses TRBV7-2 and TRBJ2-3; a weak D match, TRBD2 (5 bases). The V end lost 4 bases, the J end lost 4 bases, and 15 bases lay between the germline ends. This CDR3 region has 15 residues. Per germline, CDR1 SGHTA and CDR2 FQGNSA. CDR3: CASSSRRETADTQYF. DNA for the CDR3: TGTGCCAGCAGCTCTAGAAGGGAGACCGCAGATACGCAGTATTTT.

This clone appeared a single time. V gene TRBV30 combines with J gene TRBJ2-3, with TRBD2 matching over 8 bases. CDR3 size: 15 residues. Germline CDR1 and CDR2: GTSNPN and SVGIG (reference sequence). J gave up 1 base and V 5 bases, and 8 bases lay outside the gene matches. The CDR3 loop reads CAWAVTGGGTDTQYF. The CDR3 DNA is TGTGCCTGGGCTGTTACGGGGGGGGGCACAGATACGCAGTATTTT.

The J gene is TRBJ1-5, the V gene TRBV5-8; D is perhaps TRBD1 (5 bases). The V end was cut by 0 bases, the J end by 0 bases, with 7 bases between. Germline V CDR1 and CDR2: SGHTS, YDEGEE. The CDR3 sequence is 15 residues long. The DNA of the CDR3 is TGTGCCAGCAGCTTGGGGGGGTATAGCAATCAGCCCCAGCATTTT. Amino acid sequence: CASSLGGYSNQPQHF.

This chain joins TRBV2 and TRBJ1-5; D unclear. Between the trimmed V and J ends, which lost 8 bases and 2 bases, there was a span of 7 bases. The CDR3 runs 12 residues. Germline CDR1 SNHLY, CDR2 FYNNEI. CDR3 sequence: CASRARNQPQHF. The CDR3 DNA reads as TGTGCCAGCCGGGCACGCAATCAGCCCCAGCATTTT.

A note on this clone: The junction differs from germline at one of its ends, possibly a read error. This chain joins TRBV28 and TRBJ2-7; the match to TRBD1 covers 7 bases. The CDR3 has 12 residues. Germline V gene data show CDR1 as MDHEN and CDR2 as SYDVKM. In DNA, the CDR3 is TGTGCCAGCAGTCGGAACCAGGACAGGTTCAGCTTC. This codes for CASSRNQDRFSF.

The chain couples TRBV7-2 to TRBJ2-1; D possibly corresponds to TRBD1 (5 bases). CDR1 is SGHTA and CDR2 is FQGNSA in the germline V gene. With 0 bases removed from V and 6 bases from J, the gap between germline ends came to 15 bases. This CDR3 has 16 amino acids. CDR3 region: CASSLARGGWSNEQFF. The CDR3 bases are TGTGCCAGCAGCTTAGCAAGGGGTGGGTGGAGCAATGAGCAGTTCTTC. The full variable domain, its missing parts supplied by reference TRBV7-2 and TRBJ2-1, is GAGVSQSPSNKVTEKGKDVELRCDPISGHTALYWYRQSLGQGLEFLIYFQGNSAPDKSGLPSDRFSAERTGGSVSTLTIQRTQQEDSAVYLCASSLARGGWSNEQFFGPGTRLTVL.

The gene calls are TRBV14 and TRBJ1-1; maybe TRBD1 (6 bases). The germline gives CDR1 SGHDN, CDR2 FVKESK. The CDR3 length is 13 residues. V lost 6 bases and J lost 0, with 8 bases in between. The CDR3 DNA is TGTGCCAGCAGTGGACAGATGAACACTGAAGCTTTCTTT. As protein: CASSGQMNTEAFF.